This T cell receptor (beta chain) was captured in a study of T cells expressing NK-cell markers. On the study more broadly: Repertoire data for TCR beta were derived from sorted T cells (CD3+CD56+NKG2C+, CD3+CD56+NKG2C- and CD3+CD56-NKG2C+). Overall study findings and caveats: The study left the HCMV specificity of expanded NKG2C+ T cell clones unresolved.

Germline CDR1 reads MNHEY; CDR2 reads SMNVEV (reference sequence). The CDR3 length is 20 residues. 5'RACE template switching with UMIs produced the TCR beta cDNA. TCRdb reprocessed the 5' RACE reads, with one entry per CDR3 protein and no DNA. The specimen's table records roughly 390,000 distinct CDR3 sequences. In regard to this clonotype: Its target is not known.

The material sequenced was blood T cells: a sorted CD56 or NKG2C T cell subset, CD4+ or CD8+ T cells, or bulk PBMC T cells (not recorded which). The rearrangement uses TRBV27 and TRBJ2-2; TCRdb proposes TRBD2, but this gene call is untestable without DNA. The TCR sequence derives from a man aged 18-70 years in good health. The CDR3 is CASRPITLAGGRWNTGELFF.